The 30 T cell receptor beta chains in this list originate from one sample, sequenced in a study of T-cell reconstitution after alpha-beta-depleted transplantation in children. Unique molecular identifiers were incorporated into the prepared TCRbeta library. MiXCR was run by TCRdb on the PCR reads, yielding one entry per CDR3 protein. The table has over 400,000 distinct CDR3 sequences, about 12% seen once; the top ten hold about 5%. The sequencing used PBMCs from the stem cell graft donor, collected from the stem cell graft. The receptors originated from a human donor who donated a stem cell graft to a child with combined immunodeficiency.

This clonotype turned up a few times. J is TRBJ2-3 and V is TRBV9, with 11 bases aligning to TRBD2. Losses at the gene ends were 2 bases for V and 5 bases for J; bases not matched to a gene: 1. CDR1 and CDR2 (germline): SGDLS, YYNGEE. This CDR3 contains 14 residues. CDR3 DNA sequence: TGTGCCAGCAGCGTGGGGACTAGCGGAGATACGCAGTATTTT. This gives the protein CASSVGTSGDTQYF.

CDR3 protein: CSARDLAGSLGETQYF. DNA of the CDR3: TGCAGTGCTAGAGATCTAGCGGGGTCCTTGGGAGAGACCCAGTACTTC. This chain joins TRBV20-1 and TRBJ2-5; 9 positions agree with TRBD2. The CDR3 length is 16 residues. The trim removed 0 bases at V and 4 bases at J, leaving 9 bases unmatched. Germline V gene data show CDR1 as DFQATT and CDR2 as SNEGSKA (reference sequence).

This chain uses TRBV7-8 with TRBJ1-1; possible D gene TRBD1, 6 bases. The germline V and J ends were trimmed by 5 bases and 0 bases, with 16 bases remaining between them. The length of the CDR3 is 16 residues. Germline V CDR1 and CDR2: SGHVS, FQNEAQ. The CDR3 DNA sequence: TGTGCCAGCAGCCTCGGCCGGACAGCGTTGAACACTGAAGCTTTCTTT. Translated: CASSLGRTALNTEAFF.

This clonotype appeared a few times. This CDR3 is CASSLAGTASSYYEQYF. In DNA form, the CDR3 reads TGTGCCAGCAGCTTGGCTGGGACGGCGTCGTCCTACTACGAGCAGTACTTC. This sequence joins TRBV5-5 and TRBJ2-7; TRBD1 or TRBD2 may be the D gene (5 bases each). CDR1 and CDR2 (germline): SGHKS, YYEKEE (reference sequence). Trimming shortened V by 0 bases and J by 3 bases, and 19 bases separated the two germline ends. The CDR3 has 17 amino acids.

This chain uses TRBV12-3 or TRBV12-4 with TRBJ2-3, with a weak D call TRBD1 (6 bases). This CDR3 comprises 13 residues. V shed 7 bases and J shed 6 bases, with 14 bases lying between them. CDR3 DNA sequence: TGTGCCAGCACTCCGTCAGGGGCCGATACGCAGTATTTT. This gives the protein CASTPSGADTQYF.

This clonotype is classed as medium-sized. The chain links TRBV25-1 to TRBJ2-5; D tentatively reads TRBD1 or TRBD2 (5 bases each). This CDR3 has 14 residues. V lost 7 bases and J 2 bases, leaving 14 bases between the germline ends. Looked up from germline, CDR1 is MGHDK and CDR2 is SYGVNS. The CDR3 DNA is TGTGCCAGCAACTCACCGGGGCAGCAAGAGACCCAGTACTTC. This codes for CASNSPGQQETQYF.

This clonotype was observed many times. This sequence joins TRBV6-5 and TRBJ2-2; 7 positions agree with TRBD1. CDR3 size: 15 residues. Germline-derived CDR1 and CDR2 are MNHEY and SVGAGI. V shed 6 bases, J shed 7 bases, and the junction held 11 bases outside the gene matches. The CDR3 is CASSYQTGWNGELFF. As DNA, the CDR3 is TGTGCCAGCAGCTATCAGACAGGGTGGAACGGGGAGCTGTTTTTT.

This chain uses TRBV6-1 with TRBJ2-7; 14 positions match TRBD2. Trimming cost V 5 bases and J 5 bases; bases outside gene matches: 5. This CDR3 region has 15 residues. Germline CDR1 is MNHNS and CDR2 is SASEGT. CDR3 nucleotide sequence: TGTGCCAGCAGTACGACTAGCGGGAGGGCCCACGAGCAGTACTTC. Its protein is CASSTTSGRAHEQYF.

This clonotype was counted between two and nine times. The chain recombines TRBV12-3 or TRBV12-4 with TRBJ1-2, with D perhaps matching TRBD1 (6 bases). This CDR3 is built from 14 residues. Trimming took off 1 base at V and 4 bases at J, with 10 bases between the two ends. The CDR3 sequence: CASSLGRGSYGYTF. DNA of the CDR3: TGTGCCAGCAGTTTAGGCAGGGGATCCTATGGCTACACCTTC.

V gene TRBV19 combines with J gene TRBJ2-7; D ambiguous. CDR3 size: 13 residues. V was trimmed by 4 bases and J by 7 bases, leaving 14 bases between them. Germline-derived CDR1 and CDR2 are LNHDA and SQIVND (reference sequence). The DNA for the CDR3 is TGTGCCAGTAGTACCGCCGCCATGGGGGAGCAGTACTTC. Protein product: CASSTAAMGEQYF.

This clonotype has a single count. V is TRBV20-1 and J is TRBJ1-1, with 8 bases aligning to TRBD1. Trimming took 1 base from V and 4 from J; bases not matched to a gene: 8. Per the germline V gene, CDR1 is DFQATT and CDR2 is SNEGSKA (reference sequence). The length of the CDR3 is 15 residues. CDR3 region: CSARVQGARFTEAFF. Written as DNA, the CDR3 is TGCAGTGCTAGAGTGCAGGGGGCGCGATTCACTGAAGCTTTCTTT.

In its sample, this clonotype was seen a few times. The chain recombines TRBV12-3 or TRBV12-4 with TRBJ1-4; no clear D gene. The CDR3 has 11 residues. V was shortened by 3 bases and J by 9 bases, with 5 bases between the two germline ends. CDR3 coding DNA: TGTGCCAGCAGTTTTGACCAAAAACTGTTTTTT. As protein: CASSFDQKLFF.

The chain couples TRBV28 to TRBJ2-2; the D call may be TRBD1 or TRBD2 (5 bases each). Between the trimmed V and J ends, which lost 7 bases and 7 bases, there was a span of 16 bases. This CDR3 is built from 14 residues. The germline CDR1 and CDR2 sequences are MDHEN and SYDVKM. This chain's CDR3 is CASTTPGQVGELFF. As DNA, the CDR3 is TGTGCCAGCACCACCCCGGGGCAGGTCGGGGAGCTGTTTTTT.

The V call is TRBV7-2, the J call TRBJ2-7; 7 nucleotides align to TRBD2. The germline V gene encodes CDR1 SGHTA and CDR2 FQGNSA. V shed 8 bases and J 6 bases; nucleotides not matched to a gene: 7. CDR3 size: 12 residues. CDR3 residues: CASQTPGGEQYF. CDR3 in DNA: TGTGCCAGCCAGACCCCGGGGGGCGAGCAGTACTTC.

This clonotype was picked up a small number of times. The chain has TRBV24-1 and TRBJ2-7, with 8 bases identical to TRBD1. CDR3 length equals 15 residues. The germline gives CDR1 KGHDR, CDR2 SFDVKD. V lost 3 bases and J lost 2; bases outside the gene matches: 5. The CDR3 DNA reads TGTGCCACCAGTGATCGACAGGGGTTCCCCTACGAGCAGTACTTC. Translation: CATSDRQGFPYEQYF.

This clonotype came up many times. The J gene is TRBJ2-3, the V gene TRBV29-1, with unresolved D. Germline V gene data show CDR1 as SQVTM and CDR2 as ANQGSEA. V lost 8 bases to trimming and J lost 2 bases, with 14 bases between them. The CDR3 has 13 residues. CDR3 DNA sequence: TGCAGCTCTGATGGTCTTTACACAGATACGCAGTATTTT. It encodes CSSDGLYTDTQYF.

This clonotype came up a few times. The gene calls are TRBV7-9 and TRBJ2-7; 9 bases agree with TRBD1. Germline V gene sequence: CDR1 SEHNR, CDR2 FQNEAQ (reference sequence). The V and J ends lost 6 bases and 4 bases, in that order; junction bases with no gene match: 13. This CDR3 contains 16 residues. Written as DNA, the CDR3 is TGTGCCAGCAGGGAGACAGGGGGTCCAAGAGTTTACGAGCAGTACTTC. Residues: CASRETGGPRVYEQYF. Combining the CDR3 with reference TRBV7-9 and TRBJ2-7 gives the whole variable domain DTGVSQNPRHKITKRGQNVTFRCDPISEHNRLYWYRQTLGQGPEFLTYFQNEAQLEKSRLLSDRFSAERPKGSFSTLEIQRTEQGDSAMYLCASRETGGPRVYEQYFGPGTRLTVT.

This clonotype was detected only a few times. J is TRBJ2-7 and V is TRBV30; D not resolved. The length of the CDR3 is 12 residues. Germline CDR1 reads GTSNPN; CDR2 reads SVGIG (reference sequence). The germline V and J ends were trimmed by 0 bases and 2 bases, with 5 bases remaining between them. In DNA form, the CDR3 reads TGTGCCTGGAGTGTAGCAGCCTACGAGCAGTACTTC. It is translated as CAWSVAAYEQYF.

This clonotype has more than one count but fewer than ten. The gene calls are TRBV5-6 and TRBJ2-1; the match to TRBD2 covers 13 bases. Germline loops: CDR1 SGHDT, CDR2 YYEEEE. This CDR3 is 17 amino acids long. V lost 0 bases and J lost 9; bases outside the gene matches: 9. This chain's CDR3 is CASSLGTSGRSFSEQFF. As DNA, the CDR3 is TGTGCCAGCAGCTTGGGGACTAGCGGGAGATCCTTTTCTGAGCAGTTCTTC.

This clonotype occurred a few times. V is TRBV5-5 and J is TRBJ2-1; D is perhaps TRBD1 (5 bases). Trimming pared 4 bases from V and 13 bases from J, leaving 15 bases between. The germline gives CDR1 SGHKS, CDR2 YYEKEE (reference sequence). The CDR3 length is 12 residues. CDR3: CASSLDSAGQFF. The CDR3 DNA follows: TGTGCCAGCAGCCTCGACAGTGCCGGACAGTTCTTC.

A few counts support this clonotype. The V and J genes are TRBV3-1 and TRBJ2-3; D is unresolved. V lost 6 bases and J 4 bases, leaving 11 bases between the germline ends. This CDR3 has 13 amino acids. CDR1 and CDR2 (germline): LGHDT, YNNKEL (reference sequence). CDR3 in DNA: TGTGCCAGCAGGATGAAGGGCGCAGATACGCAGTATTTT. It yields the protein CASRMKGADTQYF.

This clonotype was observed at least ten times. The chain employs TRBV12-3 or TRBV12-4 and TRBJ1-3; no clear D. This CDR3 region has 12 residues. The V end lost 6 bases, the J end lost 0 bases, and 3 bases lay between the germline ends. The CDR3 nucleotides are TGTGCCAGCAGCTACTCTGGAAACACCATATATTTT. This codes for CASSYSGNTIYF.

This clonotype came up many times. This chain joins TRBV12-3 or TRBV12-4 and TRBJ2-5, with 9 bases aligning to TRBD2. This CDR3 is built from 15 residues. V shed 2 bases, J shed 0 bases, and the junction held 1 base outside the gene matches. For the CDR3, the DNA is TGTGCCAGCAGTTTAAGCGGGGGGTACCAAGAGACCCAGTACTTC. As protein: CASSLSGGYQETQYF.

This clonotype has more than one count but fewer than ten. The CDR3 region is CASSLVWGRETQYF. CDR3 in DNA: TGTGCCAGCAGCTTGGTTTGGGGACGTGAGACCCAGTACTTC. V and J are TRBV5-5 and TRBJ2-5; TRBD1 or TRBD2 may be the D gene (5 bases each). The CDR3 is 14 residues long. The V gene lost 0 bases and the J gene lost 5 bases, with 11 bases spanning the gap. The germline CDR1 and CDR2 sequences are SGHKS and YYEKEE (reference sequence).

In DNA, the CDR3 is TGTGCCAGCAGTTTTGGCAGGGAATACAATCAGCCCCAGCATTTT. Residues: CASSFGREYNQPQHF. The chain has TRBV12-3 or TRBV12-4 and TRBJ1-5, with a tentative D call TRBD1 (5 bases). Trimming took off 3 bases at V and 3 bases at J, with 12 bases between the two ends. The CDR3 loop spans 15 amino acids.

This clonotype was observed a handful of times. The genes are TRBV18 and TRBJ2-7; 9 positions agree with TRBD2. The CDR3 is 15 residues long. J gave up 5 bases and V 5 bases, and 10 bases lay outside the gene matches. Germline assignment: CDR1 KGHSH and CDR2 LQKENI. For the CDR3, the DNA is TGTGCCAGCTCAGAGGGACTAGCAGGAATCGACGAGCAGTACTTC. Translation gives CASSEGLAGIDEQYF.

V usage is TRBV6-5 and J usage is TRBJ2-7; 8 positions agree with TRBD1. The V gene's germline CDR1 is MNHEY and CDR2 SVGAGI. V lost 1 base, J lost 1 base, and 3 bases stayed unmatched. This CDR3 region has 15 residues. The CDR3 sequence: CASSYFRTGSYEQYF. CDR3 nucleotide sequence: TGTGCCAGCAGTTACTTTCGGACAGGGTCCTACGAGCAGTACTTC.

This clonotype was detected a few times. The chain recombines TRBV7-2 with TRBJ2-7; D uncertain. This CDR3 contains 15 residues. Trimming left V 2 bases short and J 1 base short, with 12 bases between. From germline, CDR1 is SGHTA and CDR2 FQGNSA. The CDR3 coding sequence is TGTGCCAGCAGCTTATTTGTCGTGGGGTCCTACGAGCAGTACTTC. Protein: CASSLFVVGSYEQYF.

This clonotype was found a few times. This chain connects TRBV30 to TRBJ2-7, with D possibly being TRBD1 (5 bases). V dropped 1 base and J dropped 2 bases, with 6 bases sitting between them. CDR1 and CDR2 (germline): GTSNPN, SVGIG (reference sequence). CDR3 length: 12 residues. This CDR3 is CAWSGQPYEQYF. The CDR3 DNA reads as TGTGCCTGGAGTGGACAGCCCTACGAGCAGTACTTC.

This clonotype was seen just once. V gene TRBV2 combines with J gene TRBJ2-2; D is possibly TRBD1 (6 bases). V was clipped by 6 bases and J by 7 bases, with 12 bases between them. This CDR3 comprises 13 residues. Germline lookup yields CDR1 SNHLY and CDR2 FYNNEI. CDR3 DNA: TGTGCCAGCAGCGGACAGAGGGTCGGGGAGCTGTTTTTT. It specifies CASSGQRVGELFF.